This T cell receptor beta chain is drawn from a study of blood T cell repertoires in COVID-19. Study-level background: In each case, the material was cDNA or gDNA derived from T cells, B-cell-depleted T cells, or PBMCs.

The junction had 14 bases not matched to a gene; V was cut back by 7 bases and J by 8 bases. This CDR3 is 16 amino acids long. Germline V gene lookup returns CDR1 WNHNN and CDR2 SYGVQD (reference sequence). Method: immunoSEQ multiplex PCR; TCRdb's copy keeps in-frame clones and lacks some. The sample includes hundreds of thousands of clones, roughly 87% of them seen just once. All recovered Cohort 3 donors got two negative PCRs, got clearance, or saw symptom resolution. This receptor was obtained from a woman between 25 and 40 years old who had recovered from COVID-19. The V gene is TRBV10-1, the J gene TRBJ1-4; TRBD1 matches 9 bases. Sequences were obtained from PBMCs or T cells enriched from blood (not recorded which). This CDR3 reads CASKSRDRESWEKLFF. CDR3 bases: TGCGCCAGCAAGTCCCGGGACAGGGAAAGTTGGGAAAAACTGTTTTTT.